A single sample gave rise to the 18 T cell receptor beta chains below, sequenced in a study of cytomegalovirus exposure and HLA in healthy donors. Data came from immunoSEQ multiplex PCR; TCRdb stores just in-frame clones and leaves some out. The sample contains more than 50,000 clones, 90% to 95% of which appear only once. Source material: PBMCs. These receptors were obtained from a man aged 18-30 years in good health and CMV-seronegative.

For the CDR3, the DNA is TGTGCCAGCAGCTTAAAAGGGACTTACAATGAGCAGTTCTTC. Translation gives CASSLKGTYNEQFF. The gene calls are TRBV11-2 and TRBJ2-1; possible D gene TRBD2, 6 bases. CDR3 length equals 14 residues. CDR1 is SGHAT, CDR2 FQNNGV, per germline. V shed 2 bases and J shed 4 bases, with 9 bases lying between them.

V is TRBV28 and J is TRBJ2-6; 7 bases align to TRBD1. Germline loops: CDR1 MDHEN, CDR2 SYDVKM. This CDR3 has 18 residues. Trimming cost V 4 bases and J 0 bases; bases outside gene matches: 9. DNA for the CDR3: TGTGCCAGCAGTTCCGCTGGACAGGCGATCTCTGGGGCCAACGTCCTGACTTTC. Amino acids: CASSSAGQAISGANVLTF.

The CDR3 DNA is TGTGCCAGCAGTTTTTCGCTTGGGGGAGGCTATAGTGAAAAACTGTTTTTT. Amino acids: CASSFSLGGGYSEKLFF. The chain joins TRBV28 to TRBJ1-4; a weak D match, TRBD1 (5 bases). The germline CDR1 and CDR2 sequences are MDHEN and SYDVKM. The germline V and J ends were trimmed by 3 bases and 7 bases, with 21 bases remaining between them. The CDR3 has 17 amino acids.

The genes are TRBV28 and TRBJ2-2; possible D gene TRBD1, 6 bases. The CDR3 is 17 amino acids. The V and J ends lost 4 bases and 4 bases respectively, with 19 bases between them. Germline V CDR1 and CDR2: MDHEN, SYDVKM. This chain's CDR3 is CASSYPLTGPTTGELFF. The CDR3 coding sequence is TGTGCCAGCAGTTACCCCTTAACAGGGCCCACCACCGGGGAGCTGTTTTTT.

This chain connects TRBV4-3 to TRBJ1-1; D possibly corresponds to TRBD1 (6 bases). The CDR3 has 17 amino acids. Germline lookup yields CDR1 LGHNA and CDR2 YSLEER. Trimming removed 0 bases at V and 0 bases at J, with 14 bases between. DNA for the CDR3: TGCGCCAGCAGCCAAGAAGGGAGGGGACATATGAACACTGAAGCTTTCTTT. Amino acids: CASSQEGRGHMNTEAFF.

The CDR3 loop is CASSLGGFGTDTQYF. The CDR3, as DNA: TGCGCCAGCAGCTTGGGAGGGTTTGGCACAGATACGCAGTATTTT. The chain recombines TRBV5-1 with TRBJ2-3; TRBD2 might be the D (5 bases). Per the germline V gene, CDR1 is SGHRS and CDR2 is YFSETQ. The ends were cut back, 0 bases at V and 1 base at J, with 9 bases in the middle. There are 15 residues in the CDR3.

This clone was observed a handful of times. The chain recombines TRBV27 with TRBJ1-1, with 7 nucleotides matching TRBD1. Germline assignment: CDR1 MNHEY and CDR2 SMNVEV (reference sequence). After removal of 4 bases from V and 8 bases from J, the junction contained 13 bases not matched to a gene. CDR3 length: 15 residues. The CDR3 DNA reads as TGTGCCAGCAGTTACCGTAGGACAGGAATTATCGAAGCTTTCTTT. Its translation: CASSYRRTGIIEAFF.

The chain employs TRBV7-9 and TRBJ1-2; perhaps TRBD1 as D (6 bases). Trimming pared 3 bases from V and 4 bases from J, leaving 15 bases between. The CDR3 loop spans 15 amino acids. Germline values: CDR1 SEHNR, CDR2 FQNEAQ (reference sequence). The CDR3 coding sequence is TGTGCCAGCAGCTTGCCGACAGGACCTAGCTATGGCTACACCTTC. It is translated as CASSLPTGPSYGYTF.

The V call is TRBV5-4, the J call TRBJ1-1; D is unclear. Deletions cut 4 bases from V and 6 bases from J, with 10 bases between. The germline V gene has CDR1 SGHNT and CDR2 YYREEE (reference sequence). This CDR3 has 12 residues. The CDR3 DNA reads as TGTGCCAGCAGCCCCGGAACAGCTGAAGCTTTCTTT. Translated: CASSPGTAEAFF.

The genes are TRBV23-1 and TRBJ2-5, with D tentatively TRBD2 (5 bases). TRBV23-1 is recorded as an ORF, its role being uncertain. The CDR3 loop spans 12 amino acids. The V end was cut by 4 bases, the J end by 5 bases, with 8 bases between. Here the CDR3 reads CASSRPGETQYF. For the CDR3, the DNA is TGCGCCAGCAGTCGGCCGGGGGAGACCCAGTACTTC.

The CDR3 DNA sequence: TGCAGCGTAACCAGCGGGGATTACTTGATGCAGTTCTTC. Its protein product is CSVTSGDYLMQFF. The rearrangement uses TRBV29-1 and TRBJ2-1; 7 bases align to TRBD2. CDR1 is SQVTM and CDR2 is ANQGSEA in the germline V gene. This CDR3 has 13 amino acids. J lost 12 bases, V lost 6 bases, and 14 bases had no gene match.

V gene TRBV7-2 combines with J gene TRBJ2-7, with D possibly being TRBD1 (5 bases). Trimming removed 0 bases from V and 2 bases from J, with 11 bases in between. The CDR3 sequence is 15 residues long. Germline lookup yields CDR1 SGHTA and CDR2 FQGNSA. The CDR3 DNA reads TGTGCCAGCAGCTTAGCCCCTCTAGGGGCCTACGAGCAGTACTTC. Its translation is CASSLAPLGAYEQYF.

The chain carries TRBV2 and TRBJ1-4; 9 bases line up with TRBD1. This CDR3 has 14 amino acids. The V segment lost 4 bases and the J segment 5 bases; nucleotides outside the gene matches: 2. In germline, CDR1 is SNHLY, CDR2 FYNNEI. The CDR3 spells CASSVDRGNEKLFF. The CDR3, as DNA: TGTGCCAGCAGTGTGGACAGGGGAAATGAAAAACTGTTTTTT.

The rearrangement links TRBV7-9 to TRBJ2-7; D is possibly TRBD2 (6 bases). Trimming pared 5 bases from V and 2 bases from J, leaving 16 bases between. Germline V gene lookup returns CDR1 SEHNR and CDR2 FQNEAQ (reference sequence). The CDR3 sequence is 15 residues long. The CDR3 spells CASSPYLGEAYEQYF. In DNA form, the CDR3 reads TGTGCCAGCAGCCCGTATCTAGGGGAGGCCTACGAGCAGTACTTC.

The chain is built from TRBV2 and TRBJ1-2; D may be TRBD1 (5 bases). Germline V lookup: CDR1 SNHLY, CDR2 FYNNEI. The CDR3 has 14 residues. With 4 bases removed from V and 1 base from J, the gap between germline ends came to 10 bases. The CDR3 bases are TGTGCCAGCAGTGGGGGGGTGCTTAACTATGGCTACACCTTC. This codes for CASSGGVLNYGYTF.

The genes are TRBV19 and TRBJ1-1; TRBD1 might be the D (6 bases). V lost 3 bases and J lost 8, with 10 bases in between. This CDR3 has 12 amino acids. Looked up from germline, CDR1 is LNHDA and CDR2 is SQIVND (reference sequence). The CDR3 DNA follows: TGTGCCAGTAGTATGGTGGGGGCGGAAGCTTTCTTT. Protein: CASSMVGAEAFF.

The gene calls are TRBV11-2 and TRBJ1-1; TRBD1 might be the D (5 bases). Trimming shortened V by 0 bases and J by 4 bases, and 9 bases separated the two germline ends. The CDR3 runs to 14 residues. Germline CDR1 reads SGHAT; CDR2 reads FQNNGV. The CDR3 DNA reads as TGTGCCAGCAGCTTAGACAGGGCGAGCACTGAAGCTTTCTTT. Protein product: CASSLDRASTEAFF.

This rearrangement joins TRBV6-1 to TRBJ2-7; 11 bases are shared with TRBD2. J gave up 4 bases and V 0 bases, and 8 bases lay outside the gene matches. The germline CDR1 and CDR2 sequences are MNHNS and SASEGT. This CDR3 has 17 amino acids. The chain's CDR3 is CASSEAARGLADYEQYF. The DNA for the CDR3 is TGTGCCAGCAGTGAAGCGGCAAGGGGACTAGCGGATTACGAGCAGTACTTC.